This T cell receptor (beta chain) was captured in a study of blood T cell repertoires in COVID-19. Study details: Italy, Spain and the United States were the sources of the convalescent and acute COVID-19 samples. PBMCs, B-cell-depleted T cells, or T cells provided the cDNA or gDNA that made up the material.

Enrollees, about 18 to 89 years old, lived in approximately 25 US areas. Exposed study participants had met a COVID-19 case within 2 weeks before entry. Using immunoSEQ multiplex PCR, the repertoire was profiled, and TCRdb retains in-frame clones only, with some absent. Found here are under 300,000 clones, about 88% of them singletons; the top ten hold 6.6%. From germline, CDR1 is PRHDT and CDR2 FYEKMQ (reference sequence). CDR3 length equals 14 residues. The V end was cut by 3 bases, the J end by 2 bases, with 10 bases between. Sample: PBMCs or T cells enriched from blood (not recorded which). The chain couples TRBV13 to TRBJ1-2, with D maybe TRBD1 (5 bases). This clonotype was obtained from a woman aged 45-60 years who had been exposed to COVID-19. The CDR3 is CASSLGGDNYGYTF. CDR3 DNA: TGTGCCAGCAGCTTGGGAGGGGACAACTATGGCTACACCTTC.